Following are 11 T cell receptor beta chains from one sample sequenced in a study of T cell repertoires in cytomegalovirus infection (dated by TCRdb to between 2018 and 2021). The data were produced on an Illumina HiSeq 1500. Clones were called with MiXCR by TCRdb after fastp trimmed the public reads at Q25, and only in-frame beta chains were retained. Every distinct CDR3 protein forms one entry, paired with its most common genes and DNA. This sample comprises approximately 500,000 distinct CDR3 sequences, approximately 16% of them detected only once. The ten largest clones represent more than 20% of the sample. Sequencing input: CD8+ T cells from PBMCs. Receptors were obtained from a human donor in good health (CMV status not recorded). Some clones in this sample may be carry-over from other donors' samples.

This clonotype was observed at least ten times. The V and J genes are TRBV28 and TRBJ1-5, with 7 bases that match TRBD1. V trimming: 5 bases; J trimming: 2 bases; junction bases outside the gene matches: 6. From germline, CDR1 is MDHEN and CDR2 SYDVKM. CDR3 length equals 15 residues. The CDR3 loop is CASSPTGTGNQPQHF. The CDR3 nucleotides are TGTGCCAGCAGTCCGACAGGGACTGGCAATCAGCCCCAGCATTTT. Drawing the rest from reference TRBV28 and TRBJ1-5, the complete variable domain is DVKVTQSSRYLVKRTGEKVFLECVQDMDHENMFWYRQDPGLGLRLIYFSYDVKMKEKGDIPEGYSVSREKKERFSLILESASTNQTSMYLCASSPTGTGNQPQHFGDGTRLSIL.

This clonotype has at least ten counts. The rearrangement uses TRBV27 and TRBJ1-5, with TRBD1 identical over 7 bases. There are 15 residues in the CDR3. From germline, CDR1 is MNHEY and CDR2 SMNVEV (reference sequence). J was trimmed by 2 bases and V by 5 bases; bases with no gene match: 6. This CDR3 is CASSHRQGGNQPQHF. DNA of the CDR3: TGTGCCAGCAGTCACCGACAGGGTGGCAATCAGCCCCAGCATTTT.

This clonotype was observed at least ten times. The rearrangement joins TRBV7-9 to TRBJ1-1; 8 positions agree with TRBD1. CDR1 SEHNR and CDR2 FQNEAQ come from the germline V gene (reference sequence). This CDR3 region has 14 residues. The ends lost 5 bases at V and 3 bases at J; junction bases unmatched: 5. The CDR3: CASSLPGGHTEAFF. CDR3 DNA sequence: TGTGCCAGCAGCCTCCCAGGGGGCCACACTGAAGCTTTCTTT.

The chain recombines TRBV29-1 with TRBJ1-1; a possible D gene is TRBD1 (6 bases). The V end was cut by 6 bases, the J end by 4 bases, with 15 bases between. Germline V gives CDR1 SQVTM, CDR2 ANQGSEA. The CDR3 is made up of 13 amino acids. In DNA, the CDR3 is TGCAGCGTGTATGACGGGGGCAGCACTGAAGCTTTCTTT. Amino acids: CSVYDGGSTEAFF.

CDR3 protein: CASSEYGSNYGYTF. The CDR3 region has the DNA TGTGCCAGCAGTGAATACGGCTCTAACTATGGCTACACCTTC. The rearrangement joins TRBV6-1 to TRBJ1-2; the D is unclear. The ends were cut back, 2 bases at V and 0 bases at J, with 7 bases in the middle. Germline CDR1 and CDR2: MNHNS and SASEGT. The CDR3 consists of 14 residues.

Ten or more counts support this clonotype. CDR3 DNA: TGTGCCAGCAGCCACCCGGAGACCGGGGAGCTGTTTTTT. It codes for CASSHPETGELFF. The J gene is TRBJ2-2, the V gene TRBV7-9; D is unclear. V lost 5 bases to trimming and J lost 5 bases, with 9 bases between them. The CDR3 sequence is 13 residues long. The V gene's germline CDR1 is SEHNR and CDR2 FQNEAQ (reference sequence).

This clonotype was detected ten times or more. V gene TRBV28 combines with J gene TRBJ1-5, with D tentatively TRBD1 (5 bases). Trimming stripped 2 bases from V and 10 bases from J, with 15 bases between. There are 14 residues in the CDR3. Germline CDR1 MDHEN, CDR2 SYDVKM. CDR3 loop: CASSLRVRQSPQHF. The CDR3 DNA sequence: TGTGCCAGCAGTTTACGGGTTCGACAGTCCCCCCAGCATTTT.

This clonotype was observed at least ten times. The chain employs TRBV28 and TRBJ2-5; D may be TRBD2 (7 bases). V lost 2 bases and J 7 bases, leaving 17 bases between the germline ends. There are 15 residues in the CDR3. CDR1 MDHEN and CDR2 SYDVKM come from the germline V gene. CDR3 sequence reads: CASSLTRGRAVTQYF. The CDR3, as DNA: TGTGCCAGCAGTTTAACGAGGGGGAGGGCCGTGACCCAGTACTTC.

There are many counts of this clonotype. V gene TRBV7-9 combines with J gene TRBJ2-1; 7 bases fit TRBD2. The CDR3 runs to 15 residues. Germline-derived CDR1 and CDR2 are SEHNR and FQNEAQ (reference sequence). The V gene end was trimmed by 4 bases and the J gene end by 2 bases; junction bases not matched to a gene: 5. The CDR3 loop reads CASSSSGNTYNEQFF. The CDR3 coding sequence is TGTGCCAGCAGCTCGAGCGGGAATACCTACAATGAGCAGTTCTTC.

This clonotype appeared a few times. V is TRBV7-9 and J is TRBJ1-1; D not certain. CDR1 SEHNR and CDR2 FQNEAQ come from the germline V gene (reference sequence). The CDR3 length is 13 residues. V lost 3 bases and J 4 bases, leaving 9 bases between the germline ends. CDR3 region: CASSFPMGTEAFF. CDR3 DNA: TGTGCCAGCAGCTTCCCGATGGGCACTGAAGCTTTCTTT.

The table lists this clonotype with many counts. The chain recombines TRBV6-5 with TRBJ2-3; D is uncertain. The CDR3 length is 13 residues. V lost 3 bases and J 2 bases, leaving 6 bases between the germline ends. Germline V lookup: CDR1 MNHEY, CDR2 SVGAGI. CDR3 sequence reads: CASSYSITDTQYF. CDR3 in DNA: TGTGCCAGCAGTTATTCAATCACAGATACGCAGTATTTT.